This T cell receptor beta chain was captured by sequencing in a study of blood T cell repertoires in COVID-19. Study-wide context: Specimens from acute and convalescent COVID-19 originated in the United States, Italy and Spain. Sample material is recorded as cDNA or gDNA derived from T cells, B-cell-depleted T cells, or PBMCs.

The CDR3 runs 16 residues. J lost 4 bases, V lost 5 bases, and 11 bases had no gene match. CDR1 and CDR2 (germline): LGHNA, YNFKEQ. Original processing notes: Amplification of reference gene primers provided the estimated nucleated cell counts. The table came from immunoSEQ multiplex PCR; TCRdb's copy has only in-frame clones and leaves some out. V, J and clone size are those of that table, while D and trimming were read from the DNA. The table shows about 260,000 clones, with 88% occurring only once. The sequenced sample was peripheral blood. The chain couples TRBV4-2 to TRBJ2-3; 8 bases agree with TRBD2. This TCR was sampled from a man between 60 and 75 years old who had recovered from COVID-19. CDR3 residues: CASSLWSGGASDTQYF. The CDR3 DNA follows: TGTGCCAGCAGCTTATGGTCGGGGGGGGCCTCAGATACGCAGTATTTT.